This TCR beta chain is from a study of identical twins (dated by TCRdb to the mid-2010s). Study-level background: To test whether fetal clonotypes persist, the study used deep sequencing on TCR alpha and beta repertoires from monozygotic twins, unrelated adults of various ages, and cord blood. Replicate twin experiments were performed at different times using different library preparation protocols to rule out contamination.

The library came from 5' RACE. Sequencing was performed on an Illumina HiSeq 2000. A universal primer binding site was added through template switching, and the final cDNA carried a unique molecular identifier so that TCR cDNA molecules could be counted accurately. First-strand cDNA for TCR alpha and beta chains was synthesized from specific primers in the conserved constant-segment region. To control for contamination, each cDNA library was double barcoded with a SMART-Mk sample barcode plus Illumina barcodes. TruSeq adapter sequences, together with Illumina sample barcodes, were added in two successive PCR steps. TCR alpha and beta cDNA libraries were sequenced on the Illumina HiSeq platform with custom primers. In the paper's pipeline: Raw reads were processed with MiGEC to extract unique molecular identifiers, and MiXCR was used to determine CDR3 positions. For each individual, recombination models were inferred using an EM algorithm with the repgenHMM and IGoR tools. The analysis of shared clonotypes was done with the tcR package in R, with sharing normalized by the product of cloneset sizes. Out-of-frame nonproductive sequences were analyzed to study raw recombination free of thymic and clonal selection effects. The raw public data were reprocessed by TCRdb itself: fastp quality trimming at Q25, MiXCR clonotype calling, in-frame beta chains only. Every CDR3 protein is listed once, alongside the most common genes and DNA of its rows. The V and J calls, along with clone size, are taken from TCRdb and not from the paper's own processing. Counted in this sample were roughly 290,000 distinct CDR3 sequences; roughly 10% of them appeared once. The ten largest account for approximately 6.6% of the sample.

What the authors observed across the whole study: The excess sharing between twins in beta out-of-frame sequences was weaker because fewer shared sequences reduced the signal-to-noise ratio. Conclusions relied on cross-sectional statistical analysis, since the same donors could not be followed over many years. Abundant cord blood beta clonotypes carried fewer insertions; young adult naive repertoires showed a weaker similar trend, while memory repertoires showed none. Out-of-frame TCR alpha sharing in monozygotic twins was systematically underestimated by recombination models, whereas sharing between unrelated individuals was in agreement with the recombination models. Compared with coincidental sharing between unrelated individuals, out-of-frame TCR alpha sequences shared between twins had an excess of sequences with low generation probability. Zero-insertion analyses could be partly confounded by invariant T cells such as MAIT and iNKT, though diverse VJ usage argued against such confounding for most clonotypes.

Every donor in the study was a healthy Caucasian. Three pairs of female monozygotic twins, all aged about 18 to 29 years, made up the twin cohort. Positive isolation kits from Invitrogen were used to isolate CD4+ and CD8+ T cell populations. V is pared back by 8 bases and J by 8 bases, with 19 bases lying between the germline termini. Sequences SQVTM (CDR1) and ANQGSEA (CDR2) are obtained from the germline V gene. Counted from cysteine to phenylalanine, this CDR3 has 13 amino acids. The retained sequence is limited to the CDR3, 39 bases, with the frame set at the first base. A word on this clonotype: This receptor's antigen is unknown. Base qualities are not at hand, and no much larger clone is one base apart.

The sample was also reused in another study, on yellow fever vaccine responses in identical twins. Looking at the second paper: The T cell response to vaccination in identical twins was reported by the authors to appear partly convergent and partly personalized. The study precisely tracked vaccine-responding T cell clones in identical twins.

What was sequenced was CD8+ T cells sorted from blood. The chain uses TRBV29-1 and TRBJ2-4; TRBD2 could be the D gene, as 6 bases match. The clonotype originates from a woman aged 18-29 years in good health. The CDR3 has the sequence CSILGGVDDIQYF. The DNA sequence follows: TGCAGCATATTAGGAGGGGTGGATGACATTCAGTACTTC.